Below are 16 T cell receptor beta chains sequenced from a single sample in a study of shared clonotypes between healthy human individuals. This table comes from immunoSEQ multiplex PCR, and its TCRdb copy is limited to in-frame clones, with some not included. The table has 600,000 to 750,000 clones, roughly 72% seen once. The sequencing input was memory CD4+ T cells sorted from blood. Subset denoted: CD45RA-negative fraction. The receptors shown here come from a woman aged 25 to 45 in good health.

For the CDR3, the DNA is TGTGCCAGCAGCTCCGGGACACCTAATAAGCAGTACTTC. It specifies CASSSGTPNKQYF. The V call is TRBV5-8, the J call TRBJ2-7, with D tentatively TRBD1 (6 bases). This CDR3 is 13 amino acids long. Trimming pared 3 bases from V and 8 bases from J, leaving 15 bases between. Germline V lookup: CDR1 SGHTS, CDR2 YDEGEE.

The chain has TRBV6-4 and TRBJ2-3; weak D call: TRBD2 (6 bases). V lost 4 bases and J lost 5, with 10 bases in between. This CDR3 comprises 13 residues. Germline CDR1 MRHNA, CDR2 SNTAGT. CDR3 bases: TGTGCCAGCAGTGCCCAGGGAGGAGATACGCAGTATTTT. Protein: CASSAQGGDTQYF.

In its sample, this clone was seen a few times. The chain employs TRBV9 and TRBJ2-5; 8 bases agree with TRBD2. V lost 0 bases to trimming and J lost 5 bases; unmatched junction nucleotides: 3. There are 14 residues in the CDR3. Germline V gene sequence: CDR1 SGDLS, CDR2 YYNGEE. CDR3 amino acids: CASSVAGGLETQYF. For the CDR3, the DNA is TGTGCCAGCAGCGTAGCGGGAGGGCTGGAGACCCAGTACTTC.

This clone was recorded once. This sequence joins TRBV25-1 and TRBJ2-7; TRBD1 might be the D (6 bases). Germline loops: CDR1 MGHDK, CDR2 SYGVNS. The CDR3 extends over 15 amino acids. The germline V and J ends were trimmed by 7 bases and 0 bases, with 16 bases remaining between them. DNA for the CDR3: TGTGCCAGCACCGGACCGGGACATAACTCCTACGAGCAGTACTTC. Translation: CASTGPGHNSYEQYF.

This chain connects TRBV7-7 to TRBJ2-1; a weak D match, TRBD2 (6 bases). V lost 0 bases and J lost 5, with 8 bases in between. Germline CDR1 and CDR2: SSHAT and FNYEAQ (reference sequence). This CDR3 comprises 14 residues. CDR3 in DNA: TGTGCCAGCAGCTTAGCGGGAGGTCACAATGAGCAGTTCTTC. Translated: CASSLAGGHNEQFF.

V is TRBV28 and J is TRBJ2-4; no reliable D call. Germline V gives CDR1 MDHEN, CDR2 SYDVKM. The CDR3 is 17 amino acids. Trimming left V 2 bases short and J 0 bases short, with 14 bases between. The CDR3 DNA reads as TGTGCCAGCAGTTTAGAAACGACGAAATTAGCCAAAAACATTCAGTACTTC. Its translation: CASSLETTKLAKNIQYF.

CDR3 nucleotides: TGTGCCAGCAGTGCCGCTAGCGGAGCAGTCTACAATGAGCAGTTCTTC. This sequence encodes CASSAASGAVYNEQFF. The rearrangement joins TRBV6-1 to TRBJ2-1, with TRBD2 matching 7 bases. In germline, CDR1 is MNHNS, CDR2 SASEGT. With 4 bases clipped from V and 3 bases from J, the junction kept 9 bases outside the gene matches. The CDR3 covers 16 residues.

The chain joins TRBV11-2 to TRBJ2-3; no clear D gene. CDR1 is SGHAT and CDR2 is FQNNGV in the germline V gene. Trimming pared 8 bases from V and 8 bases from J, leaving 20 bases between. CDR3 length: 14 amino acids. The CDR3 DNA reads as TGTGCCAGCGCTCCCGCGTCAGTTCGGGTTACGCAGTATTTT. It yields the protein CASAPASVRVTQYF.

This clone was observed a few times. The chain links TRBV5-1 to TRBJ2-7, with 8 bases fitting TRBD2. The junction had 20 bases not matched to a gene; V was cut back by 6 bases and J by 6 bases. The germline gives CDR1 SGHRS, CDR2 YFSETQ. The CDR3 is made up of 17 amino acids. CDR3 sequence reads: CASTYHGLQREKSEQYF. Here the CDR3 DNA reads TGCGCCAGCACATACCACGGACTTCAGCGGGAGAAAAGCGAGCAGTACTTC.

This clone was counted a few times. The chain is built from TRBV7-2 and TRBJ2-7; 12 bases fit TRBD1. V trimming: 8 bases; J trimming: 6 bases; junction bases outside the gene matches: 5. The CDR3 loop spans 13 amino acids. Germline-derived CDR1 and CDR2 are SGHTA and FQGNSA. CDR3 DNA sequence: TGTGCCAGCGGGGGACAGGGGGCGGTCGAGCAGTACTTC. Translating it yields CASGGQGAVEQYF.

The chain is built from TRBV28 and TRBJ1-4; 7 positions match TRBD1. V was clipped by 6 bases and J by 6 bases; unmatched bases: 7. The CDR3 is 14 amino acids. The germline CDR1 and CDR2 sequences are MDHEN and SYDVKM. The CDR3 region has the DNA TGTGCCAGCAGACCAGACAGGGACGATGAAAAACTGTTTTTT. Encoded protein: CASRPDRDDEKLFF.

Turning to this clone: Other DNA sequences of this sample code for an identical CDR3. The CDR3 region is CASSPRRVNTEAFF. CDR3 DNA: TGTGCCAGCAGCCCCCGGAGGGTAAACACTGAAGCTTTCTTT. The chain uses TRBV9 and TRBJ1-1; D unclear. The V and J ends lost 4 bases and 2 bases respectively, with 12 bases between them. Germline lookup yields CDR1 SGDLS and CDR2 YYNGEE. The CDR3 consists of 14 residues.

The V gene is TRBV2, the J gene TRBJ1-5; tentative D call: TRBD1 (5 bases). The CDR3 totals 16 residues. The germline gives CDR1 SNHLY, CDR2 FYNNEI. Trimming shortened V by 4 bases and J by 0 bases, and 13 bases separated the two germline ends. The CDR3 sequence: CASSVGRVSSNQPQHF. As DNA, the CDR3 is TGTGCCAGCAGTGTGGGGCGGGTTTCTAGCAATCAGCCCCAGCATTTT.

The chain employs TRBV25-1 and TRBJ1-4; the D is unclear. The CDR3 has 13 amino acids. Between the trimmed V and J ends, which lost 3 bases and 10 bases, there was a span of 12 bases. Germline V CDR1 and CDR2: MGHDK, SYGVNS. CDR3 sequence (DNA): TGTGCCAGCAGTGACAAGAGGAGATCAAAACTGTTTTTT. Translated, it gives CASSDKRRSKLFF.

The chain uses TRBV20-1 and TRBJ2-7; D not certain. CDR1 and CDR2 from the germline V gene are DFQATT and SNEGSKA (reference sequence). The CDR3 consists of 11 residues. V was shortened by 6 bases and J by 3 bases, with 9 bases between the two germline ends. Here the CDR3 reads CSALGYYEQYF. As DNA, the CDR3 is TGCAGTGCATTAGGGTACTACGAGCAGTACTTC.

The chain has TRBV10-3 and TRBJ2-7, with TRBD1 matching 7 bases. Germline V gene data show CDR1 as ENHRY and CDR2 as SYGVKD. V lost 4 bases and J lost 2; bases outside the gene matches: 2. CDR3 length: 13 residues. The CDR3 sequence: CAISGTGTYEQYF. Here the CDR3 DNA reads TGTGCCATCAGTGGGACAGGCACCTACGAGCAGTACTTC.